Below, 18 T cell receptor beta chains from the same sample are listed, as sequenced in a study of molecular identifiers for immune sequencing clone quantification. Each CDR3 protein is one row after TCRdb ran MiXCR on the PCR reads. The repertoire holds about 640,000 distinct CDR3 sequences, with about 20% as singletons. Sequencing was performed on naive CD8+ T cells from blood, with Jurkat cell RNA spiked in. Specified subset: FACS-sorted CD8+CD4-CCR7+CD45RA+ naive T cells. The receptors derive from a human donor in good health. Some libraries in this study had Jurkat cell RNA spiked in.

This clonotype was seen a few times. CDR3 loop: CASSTKGSLSDTGELFF. The CDR3 DNA reads TGTGCCAGCAGTACGAAGGGGAGTCTATCGGACACCGGGGAGCTGTTTTTT. The chain carries TRBV27 and TRBJ2-2, with D perhaps being TRBD1 or TRBD2 (5 bases each). The length of the CDR3 is 17 residues. Germline CDR1 reads MNHEY; CDR2 reads SMNVEV (reference sequence). Trimming took 5 bases from V and 3 from J, leaving 19 bases between them.

V gene TRBV19 combines with J gene TRBJ1-5, with D uncertain. V lost 0 bases, J lost 1 base, and 10 bases lay in between. The CDR3 length is 16 residues. In germline, CDR1 is LNHDA, CDR2 SQIVND (reference sequence). As DNA, the CDR3 is TGTGCCAGTAGTATAGATGGGTACTCCAGCAATCAGCCCCAGCATTTT. Translation: CASSIDGYSSNQPQHF.

The rearrangement uses TRBV6-1 and TRBJ2-7; D gene unclear. V lost 2 bases, J lost 2 bases, and 7 bases lay in between. Germline V gene lookup returns CDR1 MNHNS and CDR2 SASEGT. This CDR3 comprises 13 residues. As DNA, the CDR3 is TGTGCCAGCAGTGAACTCCCTCCCTACGAGCAGTACTTC. This encodes CASSELPPYEQYF.

V is TRBV7-9 and J is TRBJ2-7; D unresolved. This CDR3 comprises 15 residues. V dropped 2 bases and J dropped 2 bases, with 13 bases sitting between them. CDR1 SEHNR and CDR2 FQNEAQ come from the germline V gene (reference sequence). The CDR3 is CASSLSLPGTYEQYF. In DNA form, the CDR3 reads TGTGCCAGCAGCTTATCTCTTCCCGGAACCTACGAGCAGTACTTC.

There are many counts of this clonotype. The J gene is TRBJ1-3, the V gene TRBV27; no definite D call. The CDR3 sequence is 16 residues long. CDR1 is MNHEY, CDR2 SMNVEV, per germline (reference sequence). The ends were cut back, 5 bases at V and 3 bases at J, with 17 bases in the middle. CDR3 in DNA: TGTGCCAGCAGTCCTATCCCCCCCGTTGATGGAAACACCATATATTTT. Encoded protein: CASSPIPPVDGNTIYF.

This clonotype was counted ten times or more. The J gene is TRBJ2-7, the V gene TRBV4-1; 7 nucleotides line up with TRBD1. Germline V lookup: CDR1 MGHRA, CDR2 YSYEKL. V lost 8 bases and J lost 6; bases outside the gene matches: 4. The CDR3 length is 11 residues. The CDR3 nucleotides are TGCGCCAGCCAGGGGGACGGCGAGCAGTACTTC. It translates to CASQGDGEQYF.

About this clonotype: A much larger clone is a single base away; this may be a read error. V gene TRBV12-3 or TRBV12-4 combines with J gene TRBJ2-3; 8 bases are a match to TRBD2. The CDR3 contains 14 residues. CDR3 sequence: CASGFGGRTDTQYF. The CDR3 DNA follows: TGTGCCAGCGGTTTTGGCGGGAGGACAGATACGCAGTATTTT.

Of note for this clonotype: This CDR3 fails to terminate in the conserved phenylalanine or tryptophan, so it likely reflects a read error. This chain connects TRBV12-3 or TRBV12-4 to TRBJ2-7, with 9 bases matching TRBD1. The ends lost 7 bases at V and 1 base at J; junction bases unmatched: 2. The CDR3 loop spans 13 amino acids. In nucleotides, the CDR3 is TGTGCCAGCAAAGGGACAGGGTCCTACGAGCAGTACCTC. Protein sequence: CASKGTGSYEQYL.

This clonotype was counted at least ten times. The V call is TRBV5-1, the J call TRBJ2-3; 9 nucleotides agree with TRBD1. The CDR3 has 16 residues. Germline V gene lookup returns CDR1 SGHRS and CDR2 YFSETQ. V was clipped by 4 bases and J by 3 bases; unmatched bases: 9. The CDR3 DNA follows: TGCGCCAGCAGCGGCGGGACAGGGCTAGTTACAGATACGCAGTATTTT. Its protein is CASSGGTGLVTDTQYF.

A word on this clonotype: A read error is likely, as this CDR3 ends without the conserved phenylalanine or tryptophan. This chain joins TRBV13 and TRBJ2-5, with D perhaps matching TRBD2 (5 bases). CDR1 is PRHDT, CDR2 FYEKMQ, per germline (reference sequence). The V and J ends lost 0 bases and 3 bases respectively, with 5 bases between them. CDR3 length equals 13 residues. The CDR3 DNA follows: TGTGCCAGCAGCTTAGGACTAGAAGAGACCCAGTACTCC. This sequence encodes CASSLGLEETQYS.

There are many counts of this clonotype. The chain is built from TRBV28 and TRBJ2-5; D is uncertain. Germline CDR1 MDHEN, CDR2 SYDVKM. V was clipped by 6 bases and J by 3 bases, with 11 bases between them. The length of the CDR3 is 13 residues. CDR3 sequence reads: CASSIYQKETQYF. For the CDR3, the DNA is TGTGCCAGCAGCATTTACCAGAAAGAGACCCAGTACTTC. Combining the CDR3 with reference TRBV28 and TRBJ2-5 gives the whole variable domain DVKVTQSSRYLVKRTGEKVFLECVQDMDHENMFWYRQDPGLGLRLIYFSYDVKMKEKGDIPEGYSVSREKKERFSLILESASTNQTSMYLCASSIYQKETQYFGPGTRLLVL.

The chain couples TRBV7-9 to TRBJ1-4, with TRBD1 identical over 10 bases. The CDR3 has 17 amino acids. The ends lost 5 bases at V and 2 bases at J; junction bases unmatched: 8. CDR1 SEHNR and CDR2 FQNEAQ come from the germline V gene (reference sequence). CDR3 nucleotide sequence: TGTGCCAGCAGCCCGGACAGGGGGGGGACGACTAATGAAAAACTGTTTTTT. It is translated as CASSPDRGGTTNEKLFF.

This clonotype has at least ten counts. V and J are TRBV27 and TRBJ1-4, with 7 bases matching TRBD1. The V and J ends lost 5 bases and 7 bases, in that order; junction bases with no gene match: 10. This CDR3 is 15 amino acids long. Germline V gives CDR1 MNHEY, CDR2 SMNVEV (reference sequence). CDR3 DNA: TGTGCCAGCAGTCCGGCAGGGGGAGGTGTTGAAAAACTGTTTTTT. Residues: CASSPAGGGVEKLFF.

In its sample, this clonotype was seen many times. The CDR3 here is CSVEGSEAFF. CDR3 coding DNA: TGCAGCGTTGAAGGTTCGGAAGCTTTCTTT. The chain combines TRBV29-1 with TRBJ1-1; D remains unclear. V gave up 1 base and J gave up 8 bases, with 5 bases separating them. Per the germline V gene, CDR1 is SQVTM and CDR2 is ANQGSEA. The CDR3 runs to 10 residues. Supplemented by reference TRBV29-1 and TRBJ1-1, the full variable domain reads SAVISQKPSRDICQRGTSLTIQCQVDSQVTMMFWYRQQPGQSLTLIATANQGSEATYESGFVIDKFPISRPNLTFSTLTVSNMSPEDSSIYLCSVEGSEAFFGQGTRLTVV.

The chain joins TRBV5-3 to TRBJ2-1, with D perhaps TRBD2 (5 bases). TRBV5-3 has ORF status, its function being uncertain. Trimming removed 8 bases from V and 5 bases from J, with 26 bases in between. There are 17 residues in the CDR3. CDR3 region: CASGPEGLAGLNNEQFF. The DNA for the CDR3 is TGTGCCAGCGGTCCCGAGGGTCTAGCAGGTCTGAACAATGAGCAGTTCTTC.

This clonotype appeared many times. This chain uses TRBV2 with TRBJ1-1, with D perhaps TRBD1 (5 bases). Germline CDR1 reads SNHLY; CDR2 reads FYNNEI. Trimming removed 8 bases at V and 4 bases at J, with 14 bases between. The CDR3 extends over 13 amino acids. CDR3 sequence reads: CASRDGGFTEAFF. CDR3 nucleotides: TGTGCCAGCCGGGACGGCGGCTTCACTGAAGCTTTCTTT.

J is TRBJ2-2 and V is TRBV7-9; no firm D call. V was trimmed by 5 bases and J by 0 bases, leaving 10 bases between them. Per germline, CDR1 SEHNR and CDR2 FQNEAQ (reference sequence). This CDR3 is built from 15 residues. The CDR3 here is CASSGLVANTGELFF. The CDR3 region has the DNA TGTGCCAGCAGCGGCCTGGTGGCGAACACCGGGGAGCTGTTTTTT.

This clonotype was counted a few times. The V and J genes are TRBV5-1 and TRBJ2-7; D remains ambiguous. CDR1 and CDR2 from the germline V gene are SGHRS and YFSETQ. The CDR3 sequence is 12 residues long. V lost 2 bases and J lost 5, with 8 bases in between. The DNA for the CDR3 is TGCGCCAGCAGCTTTGGGTTGCACGAGCAGTACTTC. Translation gives CASSFGLHEQYF. The complete variable domain, with remaining parts taken from reference TRBV5-1 and TRBJ2-7, reads KAGVTQTPRYLIKTRGQQVTLSCSPISGHRSVSWYQQTPGQGLQFLFEYFSETQRNKGNFPGRFSGRQFSNSRSEMNVSTLELGDSALYLCASSFGLHEQYFGPGTRLTVT.